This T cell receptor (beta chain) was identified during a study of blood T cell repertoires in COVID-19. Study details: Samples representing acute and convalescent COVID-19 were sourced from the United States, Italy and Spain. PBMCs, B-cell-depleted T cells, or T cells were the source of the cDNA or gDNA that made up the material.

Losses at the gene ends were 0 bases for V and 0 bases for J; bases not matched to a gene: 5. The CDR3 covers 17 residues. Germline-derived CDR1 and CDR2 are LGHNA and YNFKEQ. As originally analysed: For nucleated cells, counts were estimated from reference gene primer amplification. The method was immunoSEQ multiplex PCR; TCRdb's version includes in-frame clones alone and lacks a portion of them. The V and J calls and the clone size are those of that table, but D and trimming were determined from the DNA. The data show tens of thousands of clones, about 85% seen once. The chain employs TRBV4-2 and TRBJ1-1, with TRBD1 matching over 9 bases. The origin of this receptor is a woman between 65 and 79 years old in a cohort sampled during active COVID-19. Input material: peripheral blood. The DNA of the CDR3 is TGTGCCAGCAGCCAAGAAACAGGGGGCCCCCTGAACACTGAAGCTTTCTTT. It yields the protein CASSQETGGPLNTEAFF.